These 24 T cell receptor beta chains were all obtained from the same sample, sequenced in a study of blood T cells in healthy people across ages. Primers used in a second PCR of roughly 7 to 12 cycles were a sample-barcoded 5' primer and a J-beta primer mix. Each CDR3 protein is one row after TCRdb ran MiXCR on the 5' RACE reads. The sample carries about 680,000 distinct CDR3 sequences, about 52% recorded once. The sequencing sample was made of blood. Receptors were obtained from a woman aged 55-70 years in good health.

This clonotype was seen a handful of times. The gene calls are TRBV7-9 and TRBJ2-7; D gene unclear. Per germline, CDR1 SEHNR and CDR2 FQNEAQ (reference sequence). The CDR3 runs to 11 residues. The V end was cut by 3 bases, the J end by 6 bases, with 6 bases between. The CDR3 loop reads CASSFNTEQYF. CDR3 sequence (DNA): TGTGCCAGCAGCTTTAACACCGAGCAGTACTTC.

This clonotype has just a few counts. The chain links TRBV27 to TRBJ1-2; 9 nucleotides agree with TRBD1. J gave up 3 bases and V 2 bases, and 10 bases lay outside the gene matches. This CDR3 region has 17 residues. Germline lookup yields CDR1 MNHEY and CDR2 SMNVEV (reference sequence). The CDR3 DNA sequence: TGTGCCAGCAGTTTAAAGGGACAGGGAGGGCACTACTATGGCTACACCTTC. Translating gives CASSLKGQGGHYYGYTF.

The genes are TRBV4-2 and TRBJ2-1; perhaps TRBD2 as D (6 bases). The CDR3 has 15 amino acids. V was shortened by 0 bases and J by 8 bases, with 14 bases between the two germline ends. Germline V gene lookup returns CDR1 LGHNA and CDR2 YNFKEQ. The CDR3 region has the DNA TGTGCCAGCAGCCAAGATCCCGGGAGTCCTTATGAGCAGTTCTTC. Its translation is CASSQDPGSPYEQFF.

This sequence joins TRBV6-2 or TRBV6-3 and TRBJ2-1; TRBD2 agrees at 8 bases. Germline V lookup: CDR1 MNHEY, CDR2 SVGEGT. V trimming: 11 bases; J trimming: 1 base; junction bases outside the gene matches: 13. This CDR3 spans 16 amino acids. CDR3 residues: CAGAPAGARSYNEQFF. Written as DNA, the CDR3 is TGTGCCGGCGCCCCAGCGGGAGCTAGGTCCTACAATGAGCAGTTCTTC.

CDR3 amino acids: CASSRGGARDTQYF. The CDR3 DNA follows: TGCGCCAGCAGCCGGGGAGGGGCCCGGGATACGCAGTATTTT. This chain uses TRBV5-1 with TRBJ2-3, with 7 bases matching TRBD2. V dropped 4 bases and J dropped 6; count of bases not matched to a gene: 8. The CDR3 is 14 residues long. Germline V gene sequence: CDR1 SGHRS, CDR2 YFSETQ.

This chain connects TRBV20-1 to TRBJ1-5; TRBD1 might be the D (6 bases). Germline V gene data show CDR1 as DFQATT and CDR2 as SNEGSKA (reference sequence). Trimming left V 7 bases short and J 3 bases short, with 19 bases between. This CDR3 region has 15 residues. This chain's CDR3 is CSGLQGPQFNQPQHF. Written as DNA, the CDR3 is TGCAGTGGGTTACAGGGACCACAATTCAATCAGCCCCAGCATTTT.

The V gene is TRBV20-1, the J gene TRBJ2-7; 10 nucleotides agree with TRBD2. There are 14 residues in the CDR3. J was trimmed by 3 bases and V by 6 bases; bases with no gene match: 8. Germline values: CDR1 DFQATT, CDR2 SNEGSKA (reference sequence). CDR3 loop: CSALSSGSGYEQYF. DNA of the CDR3: TGCAGTGCATTGTCTAGCGGGAGTGGCTACGAGCAGTACTTC.

This chain joins TRBV2 and TRBJ2-5, with 11 bases aligning to TRBD2. This CDR3 has 18 residues. CDR1 and CDR2 from the germline V gene are SNHLY and FYNNEI. With V trimmed by 0 bases and J by 4 bases, 10 bases remained unmatched. Written as DNA, the CDR3 is TGTGCCAGCAGTGAAGCAGGAGCTAGCGGGAGGCGAGCAGAGACCCAGTACTTC. This gives the protein CASSEAGASGRRAETQYF. Combining the CDR3 with reference TRBV2 and TRBJ2-5 gives the whole variable domain EPEVTQTPSHQVTQMGQEVILRCVPISNHLYFYWYRQILGQKVEFLVSFYNNEISEKSEIFDDQFSVERPDGSNFTLKIRSTKLEDSAMYFCASSEAGASGRRAETQYFGPGTRLLVL.

This clonotype has more than one count but fewer than ten. The chain is built from TRBV7-2 and TRBJ2-7; D is unclear. CDR3 size: 14 residues. V dropped 1 base and J dropped 1 base, with 8 bases sitting between them. In germline, CDR1 is SGHTA, CDR2 FQGNSA. DNA for the CDR3: TGTGCCAGCAGCTTAGTTAGTCGGTCCTACGAGCAGTACTTC. Its translation: CASSLVSRSYEQYF.

Turning to this clonotype: A junction end diverges from the germline sequence, so it may reflect a read error. The gene calls are TRBV9 and TRBJ2-1; 9 positions agree with TRBD2. CDR1 and CDR2 from the germline V gene are SGDLS and YYNGEE. The CDR3 is made up of 16 amino acids. As DNA, the CDR3 is TGTGCCAGCAGCGAGCAGGCTAGCGGGACCCACAATGAGCAGTTATTC. It specifies CASSEQASGTHNEQLF.

This clonotype was seen only a few times. The chain joins TRBV27 to TRBJ1-2; no definite D call. V was pared by 6 bases and J by 4 bases, with 9 bases between. The CDR3 extends over 12 amino acids. CDR1 is MNHEY, CDR2 SMNVEV, per germline (reference sequence). The CDR3 reads CASRDLSYGYTF. The CDR3 nucleotides read TGTGCCAGCAGAGACCTATCCTATGGCTACACCTTC.

This clonotype has only a few counts. This CDR3 reads CASSPGPERYTF. For the CDR3, the DNA is TGTGCCAGCAGTCCAGGACCCGAGCGCTACACCTTC. J is TRBJ1-2 and V is TRBV6-6; D gene ambiguous. Germline V lookup: CDR1 MNHNY, CDR2 SVGAGI (reference sequence). V was cut by 5 bases and J by 9 bases, with 13 bases left in between. The CDR3 totals 12 residues.

CDR3 sequence reads: CASSWTGDKNIQYF. The CDR3 region has the DNA TGTGCCAGCAGCTGGACAGGTGACAAAAACATTCAGTACTTC. J is TRBJ2-4 and V is TRBV12-3 or TRBV12-4; 7 positions match TRBD1. CDR3 length: 14 residues. With V trimmed by 6 bases and J by 3 bases, 5 bases remained unmatched.

This chain connects TRBV18 to TRBJ2-3, with D possibly TRBD1 on 6 matching bases. Germline lookup yields CDR1 KGHSH and CDR2 LQKENI. Trimming left V 2 bases short and J 2 bases short, with 8 bases between. The length of the CDR3 is 14 residues. CDR3 sequence (DNA): TGTGCCAGCTCACCAAGGGACAACACAGATACGCAGTATTTT. This encodes CASSPRDNTDTQYF.

The genes are TRBV28 and TRBJ2-4; the match to TRBD2 covers 9 bases. This CDR3 is 16 amino acids long. Per the germline V gene, CDR1 is MDHEN and CDR2 is SYDVKM. Germline trimming cut 2 bases from V and 3 bases from J; bases unmatched to any gene: 5. CDR3 residues: CASSLGGRVGKNIQYF. The CDR3 DNA follows: TGTGCCAGCAGTTTAGGCGGGAGGGTAGGCAAAAACATTCAGTACTTC.

This clonotype was seen a few times. V and J are TRBV6-5 and TRBJ1-2, with D hard to call. CDR1 and CDR2 from the germline V gene are MNHEY and SVGAGI. Trimming took off 2 bases at V and 5 bases at J, with 9 bases between the two ends. The CDR3 sequence is 13 residues long. This chain's CDR3 is CASSYGLGYGYTF. In nucleotides, the CDR3 is TGTGCCAGCAGTTACGGGCTAGGATATGGCTACACCTTC.

The rearrangement uses TRBV7-2 and TRBJ2-5; D is unresolved. The CDR3 length is 14 residues. CDR1 and CDR2 from the germline V gene are SGHTA and FQGNSA. Trimming took off 3 bases at V and 2 bases at J, with 10 bases between the two ends. The CDR3 is CASSFPTIQETQYF. The CDR3, as DNA: TGTGCCAGCAGCTTTCCGACCATTCAAGAGACCCAGTACTTC.

This clonotype has only a few counts. This rearrangement joins TRBV6-5 to TRBJ2-5; D not resolved. V gave up 0 bases and J gave up 1 base, with 6 bases separating them. CDR3 length: 14 amino acids. Germline CDR1 MNHEY, CDR2 SVGAGI. This chain's CDR3 is CASSYSMIQETQYF. The CDR3 DNA reads TGTGCCAGCAGTTACTCGATGATCCAAGAGACCCAGTACTTC.

The chain has TRBV28 and TRBJ1-4, with 7 nucleotides matching TRBD1. This CDR3 region has 14 residues. CDR1 is MDHEN, CDR2 SYDVKM, per germline. J was trimmed by 7 bases and V by 5 bases; bases with no gene match: 7. The CDR3 here is CASSLQGSSEKLFF. CDR3 coding DNA: TGTGCCAGCAGTCTACAGGGGTCGTCTGAAAAACTGTTTTTT.

The sample holds a few counts of this clonotype. This rearrangement joins TRBV10-3 to TRBJ2-6; the D is unclear. CDR1 ENHRY and CDR2 SYGVKD come from the germline V gene. V was trimmed by 1 base and J by 0 bases, leaving 4 bases between them. CDR3 length equals 15 residues. The CDR3 spells CAISEFGSGANVLTF. The DNA of the CDR3 is TGTGCCATCAGTGAGTTTGGCTCTGGGGCCAACGTCCTGACTTTC.

The chain has TRBV20-1 and TRBJ2-3; 8 bases are a match to TRBD2. The V gene end was trimmed by 5 bases and the J gene end by 4 bases; junction bases not matched to a gene: 5. The CDR3 length is 13 residues. Germline loops: CDR1 DFQATT, CDR2 SNEGSKA (reference sequence). CDR3: CSARLAGADTQYF. CDR3 DNA: TGCAGTGCTCGCCTAGCGGGTGCAGATACGCAGTATTTT.

With respect to this clonotype: One end of the junction is discordant with germline, which a read error may explain. This chain joins TRBV10-3 and TRBJ2-5; D is uncertain. Germline CDR1 is ENHRY and CDR2 is SYGVKD. This CDR3 comprises 12 residues. The CDR3 here is CAISESTETRYF. CDR3 coding DNA: TGTGCCATCAGTGAGTCGACCGAGACCCGGTACTTC.

The rearrangement links TRBV6-6 to TRBJ2-5; 8 bases match TRBD2. Per germline, CDR1 MNHNY and CDR2 SVGAGI (reference sequence). V trimming: 0 bases; J trimming: 2 bases; junction bases outside the gene matches: 8. The CDR3 spans 17 residues. CDR3 sequence (DNA): TGTGCCAGCAGTTACTCTCGGCTAGCGGGTTCACAAGAGACCCAGTACTTC. It encodes CASSYSRLAGSQETQYF.

This clonotype was detected a few times. The V gene is TRBV28, the J gene TRBJ1-2; TRBD1 might be the D (6 bases). With 6 bases removed from V and 1 base from J, the gap between germline ends came to 12 bases. Germline V gene data show CDR1 as MDHEN and CDR2 as SYDVKM. CDR3 length equals 14 residues. The CDR3 region is CASSRRTVNYGYTF. For the CDR3, the DNA is TGTGCCAGCAGCCGTAGGACAGTTAACTATGGCTACACCTTC.